The TCR beta chain described here comes from a study of T-cell memory formation after mild COVID-19. Study-level results: Clones that contracted from day 15 to 85 had balanced CD4/CD8; later expanders were CD4+ biased. Of the contracting clones, CD4+ ones lay mainly in CM and EM, and CD8+ ones in EMRA.

TCRdb passed the 5' RACE reads through MiXCR, listing each CDR3 protein once. This sample has a few hundred thousand distinct CDR3 sequences; under 20% occur once, and the top ten carry approximately 25%. About this clonotype: What it binds is not known.

The CDR3 has 16 residues. Germline trimming cut 5 bases from V and 6 bases from J; bases unmatched to any gene: 15. Germline V gene data show CDR1 as SGHAT and CDR2 as FQNNGV. The gene calls are TRBV11-2 and TRBJ1-2, with 7 bases lining up with TRBD1. The sequence was collected from a man aged 18-30 years who had mild COVID-19 (a few samples of this study predate the infection). Cell type and time point are not known. What was sequenced was PBMCs or a T cell subset sorted from them (not recorded which). The CDR3 here is CASSPARLQGRHGYTF. The CDR3 region has the DNA TGTGCCAGCAGCCCAGCCAGATTACAGGGGAGGCATGGCTACACCTTC.